This T cell receptor (beta chain) emerged from a study of T cell changes during pregnancy in multiple sclerosis. TCRdb's copy holds only in-frame clones and misses some; the assay was immunoSEQ multiplex PCR. The sample consists of roughly 38,000 clones, roughly nine tenths of them appearing once. The origin of this receptor is a female donor with multiple sclerosis, enrolled in a pregnancy study. Sequenced here: CD4+ T cells from peripheral blood mononuclear cells, sampled before pregnancy.

CDR3 bases: TGTGCCAGCACCGCGTATGCGGCCGGGGAGCTGTTTTTT. Translation: CASTAYAAGELFF. V is TRBV27 and J is TRBJ2-2; D is unclear. V gave up 7 bases and J gave up 6 bases, with 12 bases separating them. Germline V gene lookup returns CDR1 MNHEY and CDR2 SMNVEV (reference sequence). CDR3 length: 13 amino acids.